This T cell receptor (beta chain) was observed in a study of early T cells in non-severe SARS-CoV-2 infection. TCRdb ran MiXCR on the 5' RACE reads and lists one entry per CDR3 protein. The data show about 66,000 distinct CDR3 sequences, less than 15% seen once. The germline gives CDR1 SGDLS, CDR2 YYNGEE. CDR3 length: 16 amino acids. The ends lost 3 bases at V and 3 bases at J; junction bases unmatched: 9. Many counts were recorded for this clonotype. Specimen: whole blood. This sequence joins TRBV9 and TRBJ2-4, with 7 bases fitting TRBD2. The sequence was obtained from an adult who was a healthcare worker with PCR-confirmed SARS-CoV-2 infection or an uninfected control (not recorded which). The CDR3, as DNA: TGTGCCAGCAGCGAGGGTCTAGGACTAGACAAAAACATTCAGTACTTC. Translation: CASSEGLGLDKNIQYF.